Shown below are 11 T cell receptor beta chains from a single sample sequenced in a study of human T cells and chemical hapten exposure. TCRdb processed the RACE reads anew with MiXCR; each CDR3 protein has one entry. Of some 57,000 distinct CDR3 sequences listed, 9.5% to 10% are singletons. Described time point: pre-sensitization, week 0. The treatment here: therapeutic diphenylcyclopropenone sensitization with weekly scalp DPC. Whole blood, unfractionated, served as the material for total RNA extraction. The specimen comprised whole blood, sampled in connection with sensitization to the hapten diphenylcyclopropenone (DPC). The receptor source for this set is a woman between 25 and 40 years old with alopecia areata. Some clones in this sample may be carry-over from other donors' samples.

This clonotype was seen many times. The chain recombines TRBV29-1 with TRBJ2-2; D is unresolved. Trimming pared 5 bases from V and 2 bases from J, leaving 3 bases between. CDR1 SQVTM and CDR2 ANQGSEA come from the germline V gene. The CDR3 is made up of 11 amino acids. The CDR3 DNA sequence: TGCAGCGTTACCAACACCGGGGAGCTGTTTTTT. Protein product: CSVTNTGELFF.

This clonotype occurred a few times. The chain employs TRBV28 and TRBJ1-6; D is ambiguous. There are 13 residues in the CDR3. Germline CDR1 and CDR2: MDHEN and SYDVKM. The V end lost 6 bases, the J end lost 7 bases, and 10 bases lay between the germline ends. CDR3 DNA: TGTGCCAGCAGCAGACCAAGAAATTCACCCCTCCACTTT. Its protein is CASSRPRNSPLHF.

As concerns this clonotype: With a much larger clone just one base away, this may be a read error. The chain links TRBV25-1 to TRBJ2-3, with D perhaps given as TRBD1 or TRBD2 (5 bases each). Trimming took off 8 bases at V and 0 bases at J, with 15 bases between the two ends. Germline CDR1 reads MGHDK; CDR2 reads SYGVNS. The CDR3 runs 15 residues. The CDR3 sequence is CASGGQRGSTDTQYF. The CDR3 nucleotides read TGTGCCAGCGGTGGCCAGAGGGGTAGCACAGATACGCAGTATTTT.

This clonotype was found a few times. CDR3 sequence (DNA): TGTGCCAGCAGCTTAGTCAGACCAACTAATGAAAAACTGTTTTTT. This gives the protein CASSLVRPTNEKLFF. J is TRBJ1-4 and V is TRBV7-9; D is unclear. Per germline, CDR1 SEHNR and CDR2 FQNEAQ (reference sequence). Trimming took off 1 base at V and 0 bases at J, with 6 bases between the two ends. The CDR3 loop spans 15 amino acids.

This clonotype appeared many times. The chain joins TRBV4-2 to TRBJ1-6; D is perhaps TRBD1 (5 bases). V was cut by 0 bases and J by 7 bases, with 10 bases left in between. Germline values: CDR1 LGHNA, CDR2 YNFKEQ. The CDR3 has 15 residues. CDR3 protein: CASSQDYRTNSPLHF. The CDR3 bases are TGTGCCAGCAGCCAAGACTACAGGACGAATTCACCCCTCCACTTT.

V usage is TRBV25-1 and J usage is TRBJ1-3; a weak D match, TRBD1 (6 bases). The CDR3 has 15 residues. Germline CDR1 MGHDK, CDR2 SYGVNS. V gave up 7 bases and J gave up 2 bases, with 15 bases separating them. The CDR3 is CASTHPGAAGNTIYF. The CDR3 nucleotides are TGTGCCAGCACCCATCCGGGGGCGGCTGGAAACACCATATATTTT.

The chain recombines TRBV28 with TRBJ2-6; D tentatively reads TRBD1 or TRBD2 (5 bases each). V was shortened by 1 base and J by 4 bases, with 11 bases between the two germline ends. The CDR3 has 16 residues. Germline CDR1 is MDHEN and CDR2 is SYDVKM. The CDR3 DNA is TGTGCCAGCAGTTTATTTGGGGGAACGGGGGCCAACGTCCTGACTTTC. This encodes CASSLFGGTGANVLTF.

Remarks on this clonotype: Given a much more abundant clone one base away, this may be a read error. The chain uses TRBV3-1 and TRBJ1-6; 10 nucleotides align to TRBD1. Germline assignment: CDR1 LGHDT and CDR2 YNNKEL (reference sequence). J was trimmed by 8 bases and V by 3 bases; bases with no gene match: 4. This CDR3 comprises 15 residues. In DNA form, the CDR3 reads TGTGCCAGCAGCCACTGGGACAGGGGTGATTCACCCCTCCACTTT. This codes for CASSHWDRGDSPLHF.

This clonotype was counted at least ten times. This chain joins TRBV12-3 or TRBV12-4 and TRBJ2-7, with TRBD2 matching 11 bases. The CDR3 consists of 14 residues. J lost 7 bases, V lost 5 bases, and 7 bases had no gene match. The CDR3 is CASSPSGTSGEQYF. Here the CDR3 DNA reads TGTGCCAGCAGTCCCTCTGGGACTAGCGGTGAGCAGTACTTC.

This clonotype was counted only a few times. The chain is built from TRBV28 and TRBJ1-1; 10 nucleotides match TRBD1. Germline CDR1 and CDR2: MDHEN and SYDVKM. The CDR3 has 15 amino acids. With V trimmed by 6 bases and J by 0 bases, 4 bases remained unmatched. CDR3 region: CASSWDRGMNTEAFF. In DNA, the CDR3 is TGTGCCAGCAGCTGGGACAGGGGCATGAACACTGAAGCTTTCTTT.

In the case of this clonotype: Being one base from a much bigger clone, this may be a read error. V and J are TRBV20-1 and TRBJ1-1; D is perhaps TRBD1 (6 bases). Germline loops: CDR1 DFQATT, CDR2 SNEGSKA (reference sequence). The CDR3 sequence is 15 residues long. The CDR3 reads CSARPPTGTNTETFF. DNA of the CDR3: TGCAGTGCTAGACCTCCCACAGGGACGAACACTGAAACTTTCTTT.